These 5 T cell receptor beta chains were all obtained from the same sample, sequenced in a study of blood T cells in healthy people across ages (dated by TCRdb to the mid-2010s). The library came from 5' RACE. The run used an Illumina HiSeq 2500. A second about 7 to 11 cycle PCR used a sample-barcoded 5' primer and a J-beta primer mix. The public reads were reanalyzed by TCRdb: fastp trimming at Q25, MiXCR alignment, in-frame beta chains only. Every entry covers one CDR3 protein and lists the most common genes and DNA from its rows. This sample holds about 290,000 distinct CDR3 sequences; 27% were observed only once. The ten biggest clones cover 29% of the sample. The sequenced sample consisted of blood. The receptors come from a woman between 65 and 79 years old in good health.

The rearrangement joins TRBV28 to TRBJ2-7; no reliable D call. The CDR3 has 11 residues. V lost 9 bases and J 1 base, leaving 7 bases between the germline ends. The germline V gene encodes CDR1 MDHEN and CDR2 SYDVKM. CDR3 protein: CASWGSYEQYF. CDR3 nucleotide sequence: TGTGCCAGTTGGGGTTCCTACGAGCAGTACTTC. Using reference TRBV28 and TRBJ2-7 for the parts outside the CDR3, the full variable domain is DVKVTQSSRYLVKRTGEKVFLECVQDMDHENMFWYRQDPGLGLRLIYFSYDVKMKEKGDIPEGYSVSREKKERFSLILESASTNQTSMYLCASWGSYEQYFGPGTRLTVT.

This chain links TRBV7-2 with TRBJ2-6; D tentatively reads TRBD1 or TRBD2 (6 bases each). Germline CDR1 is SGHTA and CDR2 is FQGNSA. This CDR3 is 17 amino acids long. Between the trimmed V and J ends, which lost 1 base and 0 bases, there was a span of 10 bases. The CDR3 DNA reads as TGTGCCAGCAGCTTAGGGGGGGCGAACTCTGGGGCCAACGTCCTGACTTTC. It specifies CASSLGGANSGANVLTF.

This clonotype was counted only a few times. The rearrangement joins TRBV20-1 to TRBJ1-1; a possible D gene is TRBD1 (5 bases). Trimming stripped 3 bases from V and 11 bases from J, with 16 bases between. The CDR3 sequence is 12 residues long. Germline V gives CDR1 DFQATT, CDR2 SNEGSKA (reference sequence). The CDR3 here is CSARFPQGFAFF. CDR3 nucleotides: TGCAGTGCTAGGTTCCCTCAGGGATTCGCTTTCTTT.

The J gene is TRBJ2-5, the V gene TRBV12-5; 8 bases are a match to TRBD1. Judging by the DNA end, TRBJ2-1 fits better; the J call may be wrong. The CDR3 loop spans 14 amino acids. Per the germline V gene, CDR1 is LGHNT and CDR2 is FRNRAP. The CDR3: CASGFGDRLNEQFF. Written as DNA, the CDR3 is TGTGCTAGTGGTTTTGGGGACAGGCTCAATGAGCAGTTCTTC.

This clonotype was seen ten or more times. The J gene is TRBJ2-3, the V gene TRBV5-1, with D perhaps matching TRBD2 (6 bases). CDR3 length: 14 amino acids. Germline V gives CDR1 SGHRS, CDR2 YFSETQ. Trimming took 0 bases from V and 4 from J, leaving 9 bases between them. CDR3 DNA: TGCGCCAGCAGCTTGGCGGGGGATTCAGATACGCAGTATTTT. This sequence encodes CASSLAGDSDTQYF.